The T cell receptor beta chain described here comes from a study of shared clonotypes between healthy human individuals. Study findings and constraints: Only blood samples were collected, and tissue repertoires likely differ.

Details on this clone: Its target is not known.

The length of the CDR3 is 20 residues. Germline V gives CDR1 SGHRS, CDR2 YFSETQ. Unmatched junction bases numbered 16, after V lost 3 bases and J lost 0 bases. Original analysis: There were no quality scores in the junction-only immunoSEQ sequences, so filtering differed. Sequenced by immunoSEQ multiplex PCR; TCRdb stores in-frame clones only, minus some. V, J and clone size are those of that table, while D and trimming were read from the DNA. The table includes roughly 2.2 million clones, more than 85% detected once. This sequence originates from a young man in good health. Some clones in this sample may be carry-over from other donors' samples. The rearrangement joins TRBV5-1 to TRBJ2-1; TRBD2 matches 9 bases. Material: naive CD4+ T cells from PBMCs. Subset denoted: CD45RA+ positively selected. The chain's CDR3 is CASSSSPGSGRLLSYNEQFF. The CDR3 DNA reads as TGCGCCAGCAGCTCTTCCCCGGGTAGCGGGAGATTACTCTCCTACAATGAGCAGTTCTTC. The complete variable domain, with remaining parts taken from reference TRBV5-1 and TRBJ2-1, reads KAGVTQTPRYLIKTRGQQVTLSCSPISGHRSVSWYQQTPGQGLQFLFEYFSETQRNKGNFPGRFSGRQFSNSRSEMNVSTLELGDSALYLCASSSSPGSGRLLSYNEQFFGPGTRLTVL.